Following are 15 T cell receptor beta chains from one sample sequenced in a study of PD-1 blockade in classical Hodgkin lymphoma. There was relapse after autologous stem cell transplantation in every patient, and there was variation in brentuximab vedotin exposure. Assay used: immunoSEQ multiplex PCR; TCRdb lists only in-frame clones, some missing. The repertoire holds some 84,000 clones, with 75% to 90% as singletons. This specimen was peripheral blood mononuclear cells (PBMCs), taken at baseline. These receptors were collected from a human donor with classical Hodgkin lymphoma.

In DNA form, the CDR3 reads TGCAGTGCGCCCGGAACGGGAACGCAGTATTTT. Its protein is CSAPGTGTQYF. The V call is TRBV20-1, the J call TRBJ2-3; the D gene is possibly TRBD2 (5 bases). The germline gives CDR1 DFQATT, CDR2 SNEGSKA (reference sequence). Trimming shortened V by 6 bases and J by 9 bases, and 13 bases separated the two germline ends. The CDR3 is 11 residues long.

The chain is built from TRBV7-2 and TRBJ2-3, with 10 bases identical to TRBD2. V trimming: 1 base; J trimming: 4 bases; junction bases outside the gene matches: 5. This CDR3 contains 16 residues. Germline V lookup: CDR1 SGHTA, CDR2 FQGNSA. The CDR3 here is CASSLGSGRAADTQYF. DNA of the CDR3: TGTGCCAGCAGCTTAGGCAGCGGGAGGGCCGCAGATACGCAGTATTTT.

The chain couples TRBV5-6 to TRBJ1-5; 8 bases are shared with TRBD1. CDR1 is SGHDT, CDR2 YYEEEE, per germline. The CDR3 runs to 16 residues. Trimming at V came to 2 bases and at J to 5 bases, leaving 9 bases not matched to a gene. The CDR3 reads CASSFGIGQGDQPQHF. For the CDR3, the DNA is TGTGCCAGCAGCTTCGGGATCGGACAGGGCGATCAGCCCCAGCATTTT.

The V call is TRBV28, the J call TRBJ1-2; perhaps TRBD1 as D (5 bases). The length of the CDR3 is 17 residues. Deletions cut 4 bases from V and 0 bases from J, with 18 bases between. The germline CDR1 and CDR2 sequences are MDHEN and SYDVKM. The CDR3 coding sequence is TGTGCCAGCAGTTCCCCCTGGGGCAGAGAGGCTAACTATGGCTACACCTTC. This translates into CASSSPWGREANYGYTF.

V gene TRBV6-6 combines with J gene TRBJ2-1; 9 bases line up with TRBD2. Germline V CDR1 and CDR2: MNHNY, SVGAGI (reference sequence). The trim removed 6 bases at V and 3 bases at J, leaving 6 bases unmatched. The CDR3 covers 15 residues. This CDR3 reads CASRILAGIYNEQFF. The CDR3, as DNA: TGTGCCAGCAGGATACTAGCGGGCATCTACAATGAGCAGTTCTTC.

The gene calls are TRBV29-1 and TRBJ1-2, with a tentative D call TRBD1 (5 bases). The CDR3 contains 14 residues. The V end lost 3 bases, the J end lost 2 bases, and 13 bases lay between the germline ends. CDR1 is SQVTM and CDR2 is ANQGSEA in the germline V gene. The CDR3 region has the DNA TGCAGCGTTGATCGGGAAGGGGAGAACTATGGCTACACCTTC. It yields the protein CSVDREGENYGYTF.

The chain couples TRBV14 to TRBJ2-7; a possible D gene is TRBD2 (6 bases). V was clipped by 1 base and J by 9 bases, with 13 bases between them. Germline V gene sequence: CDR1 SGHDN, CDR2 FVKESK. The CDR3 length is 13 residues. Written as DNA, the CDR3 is TGTGCCAGCAGCCAAGCCGGGAGTTCTCGGCAGTACTTC. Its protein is CASSQAGSSRQYF. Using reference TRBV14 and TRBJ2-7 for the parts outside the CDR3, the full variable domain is EAGVTQFPSHSVIEKGQTVTLRCDPISGHDNLYWYRRVMGKEIKFLLHFVKESKQDESGMPNNRFLAERTGGTYSTLKVQPAELEDSGVYFCASSQAGSSRQYFGPGTRLTVT.

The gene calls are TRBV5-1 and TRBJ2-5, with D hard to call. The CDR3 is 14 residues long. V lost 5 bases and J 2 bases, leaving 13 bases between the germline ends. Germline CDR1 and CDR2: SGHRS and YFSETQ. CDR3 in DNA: TGCGCCAGCAGATCCGGGCCCCGGCAAGAGACCCAGTACTTC. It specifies CASRSGPRQETQYF. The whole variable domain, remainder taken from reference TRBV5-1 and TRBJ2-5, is KAGVTQTPRYLIKTRGQQVTLSCSPISGHRSVSWYQQTPGQGLQFLFEYFSETQRNKGNFPGRFSGRQFSNSRSEMNVSTLELGDSALYLCASRSGPRQETQYFGPGTRLLVL.

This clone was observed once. The CDR3 sequence: CASSDSRIPLGEKLFF. The CDR3 region has the DNA TGTGCCAGCAGTGATTCCCGGATCCCATTGGGTGAAAAACTGTTTTTT. The genes are TRBV2 and TRBJ1-4; no definite D call. Per the germline V gene, CDR1 is SNHLY and CDR2 is FYNNEI. The CDR3 is 16 residues long. Between the trimmed V and J ends, which lost 3 bases and 7 bases, there was a span of 18 bases.

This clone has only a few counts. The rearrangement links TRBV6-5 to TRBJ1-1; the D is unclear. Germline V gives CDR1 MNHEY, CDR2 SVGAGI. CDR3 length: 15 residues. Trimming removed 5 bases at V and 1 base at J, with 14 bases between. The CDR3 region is CASSAPLGGNTEAFF. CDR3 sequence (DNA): TGTGCCAGCAGTGCGCCCTTAGGAGGGAACACTGAAGCTTTCTTT.

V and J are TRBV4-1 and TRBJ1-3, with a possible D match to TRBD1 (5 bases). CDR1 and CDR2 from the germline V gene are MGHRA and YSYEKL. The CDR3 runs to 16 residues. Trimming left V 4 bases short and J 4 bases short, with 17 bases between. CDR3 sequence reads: CASSPTRGESGNTIYF. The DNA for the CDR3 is TGCGCCAGCAGCCCGACTAGGGGCGAATCCGGAAACACCATATATTTT.

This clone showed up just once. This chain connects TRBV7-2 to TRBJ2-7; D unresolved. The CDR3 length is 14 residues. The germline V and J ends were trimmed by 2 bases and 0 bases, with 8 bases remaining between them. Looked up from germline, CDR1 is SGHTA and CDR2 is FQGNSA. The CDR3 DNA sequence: TGTGCCAGCAGCTTAATCCCTCCCTCCTACGAGCAGTACTTC. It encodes CASSLIPPSYEQYF.

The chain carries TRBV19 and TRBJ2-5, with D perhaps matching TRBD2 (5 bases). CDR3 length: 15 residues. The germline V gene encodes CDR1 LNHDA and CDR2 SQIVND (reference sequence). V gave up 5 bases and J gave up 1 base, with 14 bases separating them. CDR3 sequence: CASSARGSTQETQYF. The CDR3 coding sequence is TGTGCCAGTAGTGCCCGAGGGAGTACCCAAGAGACCCAGTACTTC.

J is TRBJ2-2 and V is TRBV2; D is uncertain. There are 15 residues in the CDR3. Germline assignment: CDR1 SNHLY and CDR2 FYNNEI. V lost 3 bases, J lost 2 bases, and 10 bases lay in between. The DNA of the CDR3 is TGTGCCAGCAGTGATATGGGCAGAAACACCGGGGAGCTGTTTTTT. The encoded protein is CASSDMGRNTGELFF.

CDR3 nucleotide sequence: TGTGCCAGCAGCTTGAATCAGGGGGACCAAGAGACCCAGTACTTC. As protein: CASSLNQGDQETQYF. The V and J genes are TRBV5-4 and TRBJ2-5; TRBD1 aligns across 7 bases. This CDR3 is 15 amino acids long. CDR1 is SGHNT and CDR2 is YYREEE in the germline V gene (reference sequence). V lost 1 base and J lost 0; bases outside the gene matches: 3.